This T cell receptor beta chain was recorded in a study of CD8 T cells in ankylosing spondylitis (dated by TCRdb to the late 2010s). Broadly, across the study: To find TCR variants linked to disease, the study profiled T cell receptor beta repertoires in ankylosing spondylitis patients and healthy donors. The full study cohort comprised about 23 ankylosing spondylitis patients and approximately 100 healthy donors. Peripheral blood was sampled, and synovial fluid was also collected from ankylosing spondylitis patients.

CDR1 and CDR2 were assigned from the germline V gene as SNHLY and FYNNEI. At the junction V is shortened by 3 bases and J by 0 bases, with 6 bases in between. Inclusive of the bounding cysteine and phenylalanine, the CDR3 is 14 residues long. Just the 42-base CDR3 DNA is kept, in frame starting at base 1. This clonotype has a handful of counts. Its antigen is not yet known. No base-level quality is on record; no much larger clone is a single base apart. TCRdb shows the sequencer as Illumina HiSeq 2500. Quantitative 5'-RACE with molecular barcodes was used to prepare TCR beta libraries. Regarding the original processing steps: A new computational method, built on a probabilistic model of VDJ rearrangement, was used to identify disease-linked TCR variants. TCRdb's own reprocessing of the public reads used fastp at Q25 and MiXCR and kept productive beta chains. CDR3 protein duplicates are merged, each entry listing the most common genes and DNA. The V and J calls shown here were made by TCRdb, not taken from the authors' results. The sample table holds roughly 450,000 distinct CDR3 sequences, of which about 25% were seen once. 0.85% to 1% of the sample is held by the ten biggest clonotypes.

Paper-wide results and their limitations: Blood from ankylosing spondylitis patients appeared to be characterized by a TCR beta motif composed of about eight highly homologous amino acid variants. The disease-linked clones showed a CD8+ phenotype and occurred at relatively low frequencies in peripheral blood. Some of the motif variants had been reported before in the synovial fluid and blood of reactive arthritis patients, a finding that suggests common disease-initiation mechanisms. The disease-linked clones were reported as significantly enriched in matched synovial fluid samples from ankylosing spondylitis patients.

The rearrangement combines TRBV2 with TRBJ1-3; TRBD1 is a weak D gene call, 5 bases matching. The sequence came from a male donor with ankylosing spondylitis. Sequences were obtained from blood, either unsorted or a sorted T cell fraction (not recorded which). The CDR3 region has the sequence CASSEGHSGNTIYF. The nucleotide sequence is TGTGCCAGCAGTGAGGGGCACTCTGGAAACACCATATATTTT.